A single sample is the source of the 18 T cell receptor beta chains below, sequenced in a study of sequential checkpoint blockade in melanoma. The assay was immunoSEQ multiplex PCR, and TCRdb's table has in-frame clones only and misses some. The table includes 10,000 to 15,000 clones, about 28% detected once. Indicated treatment: randomized to nivolumab then ipilimumab (arm A) or the reverse (arm B). The material sequenced was tumor tissue (inferred from file names), taken from a patient given nivolumab and ipilimumab in sequence. Receptors were obtained from a human donor with melanoma.

This clone was recorded a few times. The chain is built from TRBV6-8 and TRBJ1-5, with 7 nucleotides matching TRBD1. Trimming cost V 4 bases and J 4 bases; bases outside gene matches: 1. CDR3 length equals 13 residues. Per germline, CDR1 MNHGY and CDR2 SAAAGT. CDR3 coding DNA: TGTGCCAGCAGTTTGGACAGGAATCAGCCCCAGCATTTT. It encodes CASSLDRNQPQHF.

This clone occurred a few times. The chain links TRBV4-1 to TRBJ1-1; 7 bases are shared with TRBD1. V lost 1 base, J lost 3 bases, and 5 bases stayed unmatched. This CDR3 is built from 15 residues. Germline V gene data show CDR1 as MGHRA and CDR2 as YSYEKL. In DNA, the CDR3 is TGCGCCAGCAGCCAAGCGCAGGGGGTGGACACTGAAGCTTTCTTT. It codes for CASSQAQGVDTEAFF.

There are a few counts of this clone. This chain joins TRBV6-8 and TRBJ2-1; D possibly corresponds to TRBD1 (5 bases). The CDR3 covers 12 residues. Trimming took off 7 bases at V and 8 bases at J, with 12 bases between the two ends. Germline V gene lookup returns CDR1 MNHGY and CDR2 SAAAGT. CDR3 bases: TGTGCCAGCAACAAGACAGTACATGAGCAGTTCTTC. It yields the protein CASNKTVHEQFF.

This clone was recorded at least ten times. J is TRBJ2-3 and V is TRBV9; 8 bases align to TRBD2. J lost 2 bases, V lost 0 bases, and 5 bases had no gene match. The CDR3 loop spans 16 amino acids. The V gene's germline CDR1 is SGDLS and CDR2 YYNGEE. CDR3 sequence: CASSVGLTSATDTQYF. CDR3 bases: TGTGCCAGCAGCGTAGGTCTGACTAGCGCCACAGATACGCAGTATTTT. The whole variable domain, remainder taken from reference TRBV9 and TRBJ2-3, is DSGVTQTPKHLITATGQRVTLRCSPRSGDLSVYWYQQSLDQGLQFLIQYYNGEERAKGNILERFSAQQFPDLHSELNLSSLELGDSALYFCASSVGLTSATDTQYFGPGTRLTVL.

The V and J genes are TRBV11-3 and TRBJ1-4, with a weak D call TRBD1 (5 bases). The CDR3 loop spans 16 amino acids. Germline loops: CDR1 SGHNT, CDR2 YENEEA. V was pared by 3 bases and J by 3 bases, with 14 bases between. The CDR3 DNA sequence: TGTGCCAGCAGCTTTTTCGGGGACTTGGCTAATGAAAAACTGTTTTTT. Its protein is CASSFFGDLANEKLFF.

This clone appeared a few times. The genes are TRBV15 and TRBJ2-5; 11 positions agree with TRBD2. The J segment lost 4 bases and the V segment lost 3 bases, leaving 10 bases of the junction unmatched. The V gene's germline CDR1 is LNHNV and CDR2 YYDKDF (reference sequence). The CDR3 spans 17 residues. The DNA for the CDR3 is TGTGCCACCAGCAGGGGGGGTCGACTAGCGGGGCGAGAGACCCAGTACTTC. Protein product: CATSRGGRLAGRETQYF.

V usage is TRBV14 and J usage is TRBJ2-7; 7 bases align to TRBD1. This CDR3 contains 14 residues. The V segment lost 0 bases and the J segment 5 bases; nucleotides outside the gene matches: 4. The germline CDR1 and CDR2 sequences are SGHDN and FVKESK. The CDR3, as DNA: TGTGCCAGCAGCCAAGAGTACAGGGGCCACGAGCAGTACTTC. It yields the protein CASSQEYRGHEQYF.

This clone was seen a few times. The limits of the CDR3 on the DNA are not certain, so only TCRdb's listed CDR3 is given. The rearrangement links TRBV28 to TRBJ2-3; TRBD2 was called by the table and not checked on the DNA. Germline loops: CDR1 MDHEN, CDR2 SYDVKM. Counting both end residues, the CDR3 totals 21 amino acids. The CDR3 spells CASSFGSGGLPMEYSTDTQYF.

The chain uses TRBV11-3 and TRBJ1-5, with TRBD1 matching 9 bases. The germline gives CDR1 SGHNT, CDR2 YENEEA. The CDR3 has 17 amino acids. Trimming took 2 bases from V and 5 from J; bases not matched to a gene: 10. CDR3 bases: TGTGCCAGCAGCTTAACCCCGGCACAGGGGGCATATCAGCCCCAGCATTTT. Its translation: CASSLTPAQGAYQPQHF.

The chain is built from TRBV14 and TRBJ2-1; 13 nucleotides agree with TRBD2. This CDR3 contains 15 residues. The ends lost 4 bases at V and 6 bases at J; junction bases unmatched: 3. CDR1 is SGHDN, CDR2 FVKESK, per germline. The CDR3 reads CASSLTSGGGNEQFF. CDR3 bases: TGTGCCAGCAGCCTTACTAGCGGGGGGGGCAATGAGCAGTTCTTC.

The chain recombines TRBV10-1 with TRBJ2-5; 11 bases map to TRBD2. J lost 3 bases, V lost 6 bases, and 9 bases had no gene match. Germline CDR1 is WNHNN and CDR2 is SYGVQD (reference sequence). The CDR3 runs 16 residues. Written as DNA, the CDR3 is TGCGCCAGCAGCCCGGGACTAGCGGTACCCGAAGAGACCCAGTACTTC. Residues: CASSPGLAVPEETQYF.

This clone was seen only a few times. This chain uses TRBV6-1 with TRBJ2-1, with 7 bases that match TRBD2. Germline assignment: CDR1 MNHNS and CDR2 SASEGT. The trim removed 1 base at V and 4 bases at J, leaving 4 bases unmatched. This CDR3 is built from 15 residues. DNA for the CDR3: TGTGCCAGCAGTGAAGGGGGGGGTCCATACAATGAGCAGTTCTTC. Encoded protein: CASSEGGGPYNEQFF.

This clone was recorded only once. The rearrangement links TRBV10-2 to TRBJ1-5; 11 bases are shared with TRBD1. Germline CDR1 reads WSHSY; CDR2 reads SAAADI. This CDR3 is 14 amino acids long. V lost 4 bases to trimming and J lost 6 bases; unmatched junction nucleotides: 2. This chain's CDR3 is CASSGGTGGQPQHF. The CDR3 nucleotides are TGCGCCAGCAGTGGGGGGACAGGGGGTCAGCCCCAGCATTTT.

V usage is TRBV10-2 and J usage is TRBJ2-1; D call uncertain. This CDR3 has 13 amino acids. CDR1 and CDR2 (germline): WSHSY, SAAADI. V lost 0 bases and J lost 10, with 10 bases in between. The CDR3 nucleotides read TGCGCCAGCAGTGAGTCAGTGCCGGACGAGCAGTTCTTC. This gives the protein CASSESVPDEQFF.

This clone was detected only once. The rearrangement uses TRBV19 and TRBJ2-2; D ambiguous. The CDR3 length is 13 residues. Germline assignment: CDR1 LNHDA and CDR2 SQIVND (reference sequence). V lost 5 bases and J 3 bases, leaving 7 bases between the germline ends. Here the CDR3 DNA reads TGTGCCAGTAGTGCCTCCGACACCGGGGAGCTGTTTTTT. Translation gives CASSASDTGELFF. Full variable domain (outside the CDR3, taken from reference TRBV19 and TRBJ2-2): DGGITQSPKYLFRKEGQNVTLSCEQNLNHDAMYWYRQDPGQGLRLIYYSQIVNDFQKGDIAEGYSVSREKKESFPLTVTSAQKNPTAFYLCASSASDTGELFFGEGSRLTVL.

In this sample, this clone turned up a few times. The CDR3 region is CASSRTGSGNQPQHF. The CDR3, as DNA: TGTGCCAGTAGTCGGACAGGTTCGGGCAATCAGCCCCAGCATTTT. This chain uses TRBV19 with TRBJ1-5, with 7 bases aligning to TRBD1. CDR3 length equals 15 residues. V lost 5 bases to trimming and J lost 2 bases; unmatched junction nucleotides: 6. The germline V gene has CDR1 LNHDA and CDR2 SQIVND (reference sequence).

This clone turned up a few times. The chain carries TRBV15 and TRBJ2-7, with a weak D call TRBD2 (6 bases). Trimming shortened V by 1 base and J by 2 bases, and 12 bases separated the two germline ends. The CDR3 spans 15 residues. CDR1 LNHNV and CDR2 YYDKDF come from the germline V gene (reference sequence). CDR3 DNA sequence: TGTGCCACCAGCAGAGGACTAGGTAATACCTACGAGCAGTACGTC. Protein product: CATSRGLGNTYEQYV.

The chain carries TRBV10-3 and TRBJ1-2, with D possibly being TRBD1 (6 bases). Germline loops: CDR1 ENHRY, CDR2 SYGVKD. The CDR3 is made up of 15 amino acids. V dropped 0 bases and J dropped 2 bases, with 10 bases sitting between them. The CDR3 reads CAISESQGPNYGYTF. The CDR3 region has the DNA TGTGCCATCAGTGAGTCACAGGGCCCAAACTATGGCTACACCTTC.